This is a list of T cell receptor beta chains from one sample in a study of T-cell reconstitution after alpha-beta-depleted transplantation in children. A single record per CDR3 protein comes from TCRdb applying MiXCR to the PCR reads. The repertoire holds 330,000 or so distinct CDR3 sequences, with just over 7.5% as singletons. Specimen: peripheral blood, collected 360 days after TCRalphabeta/CD19-depleted stem cell transplant. The origin of the receptors is a female patient aged 2-15 years who had a stem cell transplant for Fanconi anemia, so the T cells may come from the graft donor. CDR3s include the opening cysteine and the closing phenylalanine or tryptophan. The order of the fields is CDR3 protein, CDR3 DNA, clone size, V gene, J gene, D gene. The D gene is left open where the match is weak. Clone size is stated in some rows and not others, as once, few, many or a class when expanded.

cdr3_aa: CSVLWAYEQYF; cdr3_nt: TGCAGCGTTCTATGGGCCTACGAGCAGTACTTC; clone_size: many; v_call: TRBV29-1; j_call: TRBJ2-7; d_call: .
cdr3_aa: CASSWGKNTEAFF; cdr3_nt: TGTGCCAGCAGTTGGGGGAAGAACACTGAAGCTTTCTTT; clone_size: many; v_call: TRBV12-3/TRBV12-4; j_call: TRBJ1-1; d_call: .
cdr3_aa: CASSLGLESGELFF; cdr3_nt: TGCGCCAGCAGCTTGGGACTAGAAAGCGGGGAGCTGTTTTTT; clone_size: many; v_call: TRBV5-1; j_call: TRBJ2-2; d_call: .
cdr3_aa: CASSLFPATNEKLFF; cdr3_nt: TGTGCCAGCAGCTTATTCCCGGCAACTAATGAAAAACTGTTTTTT; clone_size: few; v_call: TRBV7-8; j_call: TRBJ1-4; d_call: .
cdr3_aa: CASSLEGLGGIQYF; cdr3_nt: TGCGCCAGCAGCTTGGAGGGGCTGGGCGGCATTCAGTACTTC; clone_size: many; v_call: TRBV5-1; j_call: TRBJ2-4; d_call: .
cdr3_aa: CASSFDRTSTDTQYF; cdr3_nt: TGTGCCAGCAGTTTCGACAGGACTAGCACAGATACGCAGTATTTT; clone_size: many; v_call: TRBV6-2/TRBV6-3; j_call: TRBJ2-3; d_call: .
cdr3_aa: CASSDSPYNEQFF; cdr3_nt: TGTGCCAGCAGCGACAGCCCCTACAATGAGCAGTTCTTC; clone_size: many; v_call: TRBV7-3; j_call: TRBJ2-1; d_call: .
cdr3_aa: CASSLDGILNEKLFF; cdr3_nt: TGCGCCAGCAGCTTGGACGGGATTTTGAATGAAAAACTGTTTTTT; clone_size: many; v_call: TRBV5-1; j_call: TRBJ1-4; d_call: .
cdr3_aa: CSARDGGVYTGELFF; cdr3_nt: TGCAGTGCTAGAGACGGGGGGGTGTACACCGGGGAGCTGTTTTTT; clone_size: many; v_call: TRBV20-1; j_call: TRBJ2-2; d_call: TRBD2
cdr3_aa: CASRSRRDNQETQYF; cdr3_nt: TGTGCCAGCAGATCCCGCCGGGACAACCAAGAGACCCAGTACTTC; clone_size: .; v_call: TRBV6-2/TRBV6-3; j_call: TRBJ2-5; d_call: .
cdr3_aa: CSVEIRQGGHTEAFF; cdr3_nt: TGCAGCGTTGAAATTAGACAGGGAGGTCACACTGAAGCTTTCTTT; clone_size: many; v_call: TRBV29-1; j_call: TRBJ1-1; d_call: TRBD1
cdr3_aa: CASSTPMAGTGRGKLFF; cdr3_nt: TGTGCCAGCAGCACCCCAATGGCAGGGACGGGCAGGGGAAAACTGTTTTTT; clone_size: many; v_call: TRBV7-8; j_call: TRBJ1-4; d_call: .
cdr3_aa: CASSSDPYNEQFF; cdr3_nt: TGTGCCAGCAGCTCGGACCCATACAATGAGCAGTTCTTC; clone_size: many; v_call: TRBV5-5; j_call: TRBJ2-1; d_call: .
cdr3_aa: CASSPPTGRSYEQYF; cdr3_nt: TGTGCCAGCTCACCACCAACAGGGCGCTCCTACGAGCAGTACTTC; clone_size: few; v_call: TRBV18; j_call: TRBJ2-7; d_call: .
cdr3_aa: CASSTRMGGPQAFF; cdr3_nt: TGCGCCAGCAGCACCCGAATGGGGGGACCGCAAGCTTTCTTT; clone_size: few; v_call: TRBV5-1; j_call: TRBJ1-1; d_call: .
cdr3_aa: CSARIRLAGGVYEQYF; cdr3_nt: TGCAGTGCTAGGATTCGGCTAGCGGGGGGGGTCTACGAGCAGTACTTC; clone_size: few; v_call: TRBV20-1; j_call: TRBJ2-7; d_call: TRBD2
cdr3_aa: CASSPRGYEQYF; cdr3_nt: TGTGCCAGCAGCCCACGGGGGTACGAGCAGTACTTC; clone_size: many; v_call: TRBV7-9; j_call: TRBJ2-7; d_call: .
cdr3_aa: CASSYPGLALKHYEQYF; cdr3_nt: TGTGCCAGCAGTTACCCGGGACTAGCCCTAAAACACTACGAGCAGTACTTC; clone_size: .; v_call: TRBV6-5; j_call: TRBJ2-7; d_call: TRBD2
cdr3_aa: CASSALGTGRETQYF; cdr3_nt: TGTGCCAGCAGTGCCCTAGGGACAGGGCGAGAGACCCAGTACTTC; clone_size: many; v_call: TRBV25-1; j_call: TRBJ2-5; d_call: TRBD1
cdr3_aa: CSADSGTSYYEQYF; cdr3_nt: TGCAGTGCCGACTCCGGGACTAGCTACTACGAGCAGTACTTC; clone_size: many; v_call: TRBV20-1; j_call: TRBJ2-7; d_call: TRBD2
cdr3_aa: CASSPGHRSSYNSPLHF; cdr3_nt: TGTGCCAGCAGTCCCGGACACCGGAGCTCCTATAATTCACCCCTCCACTTT; clone_size: .; v_call: TRBV28; j_call: TRBJ1-6; d_call: .
cdr3_aa: CSASRWGGQGYNEQFF; cdr3_nt: TGCAGTGCTAGTAGGTGGGGGGGACAGGGGTACAATGAGCAGTTCTTC; clone_size: many; v_call: TRBV20-1; j_call: TRBJ2-1; d_call: TRBD1
cdr3_aa: CASIAVYSYEQYF; cdr3_nt: TGTGCCAGCATAGCAGTTTACTCCTACGAGCAGTACTTC; clone_size: .; v_call: TRBV6-1; j_call: TRBJ2-7; d_call: .
cdr3_aa: CASSALAGGRWTDTQYF; cdr3_nt: TGTGCCAGCAGCGCTCTAGCGGGGGGGCGGTGGACAGATACGCAGTATTTT; clone_size: many; v_call: TRBV9; j_call: TRBJ2-3; d_call: TRBD2
cdr3_aa: CASALVAAVEAFF; cdr3_nt: TGTGCCAGCGCCTTGGTCGCAGCGGTTGAAGCTTTCTTT; clone_size: few; v_call: TRBV2; j_call: TRBJ1-1; d_call: .
cdr3_aa: CASSSWGADEQFF; cdr3_nt: TGTGCCAGCAGCTCGTGGGGGGCGGATGAGCAGTTCTTC; clone_size: .; v_call: TRBV6-2/TRBV6-3; j_call: TRBJ2-1; d_call: .
cdr3_aa: CASSQERAVLSYEQYF; cdr3_nt: TGCGCCAGCAGCCAAGAAAGGGCGGTTCTCTCCTACGAGCAGTACTTC; clone_size: few; v_call: TRBV4-3; j_call: TRBJ2-7; d_call: .
cdr3_aa: CASSQVTETGELFF; cdr3_nt: TGCGCCAGCAGCCAAGTGACAGAAACCGGGGAGCTGTTTTTT; clone_size: .; v_call: TRBV4-1; j_call: TRBJ2-2; d_call: .
cdr3_aa: CASSAEGTRNNSPLHF; cdr3_nt: TGTGCCAGCAGTGCCGAGGGGACACGAAATAATTCACCCCTCCACTTT; clone_size: few; v_call: TRBV2; j_call: TRBJ1-6; d_call: .
cdr3_aa: CASSKEQDQPQHF; cdr3_nt: TGTGCCAGCAGTAAGGAACAGGATCAGCCCCAGCATTTT; clone_size: few; v_call: TRBV6-4; j_call: TRBJ1-5; d_call: .
cdr3_aa: CASSYFTPELSSYNEQFF; cdr3_nt: TGTGCCAGCAGTTATTTTACTCCCGAGCTGAGCTCCTACAATGAGCAGTTCTTC; clone_size: many; v_call: TRBV6-5; j_call: TRBJ2-1; d_call: .
cdr3_aa: CASSASGGDSPLHF; cdr3_nt: TGTGCCAGCAGCGCTTCCGGGGGAGATTCACCCCTCCACTTT; clone_size: .; v_call: TRBV7-2; j_call: TRBJ1-6; d_call: .
cdr3_aa: CASSPLAGMNTGELFF; cdr3_nt: TGTGCCAGCTCACCATTAGCGGGGATGAACACCGGGGAGCTGTTTTTT; clone_size: .; v_call: TRBV18; j_call: TRBJ2-2; d_call: TRBD2
cdr3_aa: CASSLASGDYNEQFF; cdr3_nt: TGTGCCAGCAGCTTAGCTAGCGGGGACTACAATGAGCAGTTCTTC; clone_size: many; v_call: TRBV7-6; j_call: TRBJ2-1; d_call: TRBD2
cdr3_aa: CASKDDSYQPQHF; cdr3_nt: TGTGCCAGCAAGGACGACAGTTATCAGCCCCAGCATTTT; clone_size: many; v_call: TRBV2; j_call: TRBJ1-5; d_call: .
cdr3_aa: CASRGTRSNWGGYTF; cdr3_nt: TGTGCCAGCAGGGGAACGCGGTCCAATTGGGGCGGCTACACCTTC; clone_size: .; v_call: TRBV7-2; j_call: TRBJ1-2; d_call: .
cdr3_aa: CATSSSTGGNTEAFF; cdr3_nt: TGTGCCACCAGCAGCTCGACAGGGGGCAACACTGAAGCTTTCTTT; clone_size: few; v_call: TRBV15; j_call: TRBJ1-1; d_call: TRBD1
cdr3_aa: CASGGTPYEQYF; cdr3_nt: TGCGCCAGCGGCGGGACGCCCTACGAGCAGTACTTC; clone_size: many; v_call: TRBV5-1; j_call: TRBJ2-7; d_call: .
cdr3_aa: CASSRRQGPAQYF; cdr3_nt: TGTGCCAGCAGTAGGAGACAGGGGCCGGCCCAGTACTTC; clone_size: few; v_call: TRBV6-2/TRBV6-3; j_call: TRBJ2-5; d_call: TRBD1
cdr3_aa: CASSTQGAIYEQYF; cdr3_nt: TGCGCCAGCAGCACACAGGGGGCGATTTACGAGCAGTACTTC; clone_size: .; v_call: TRBV5-1; j_call: TRBJ2-7; d_call: TRBD1
cdr3_aa: CASSYPTARDEQFF; cdr3_nt: TGTGCCAGCAGCTACCCGACAGCTCGAGATGAGCAGTTCTTC; clone_size: many; v_call: TRBV7-9; j_call: TRBJ2-1; d_call: .
cdr3_aa: CSASLTGGGYGYTF; cdr3_nt: TGCAGTGCTAGCCTAACAGGGGGCGGGTATGGCTACACCTTC; clone_size: few; v_call: TRBV20-1; j_call: TRBJ1-2; d_call: TRBD1
cdr3_aa: CSARDVPYGYTF; cdr3_nt: TGCAGTGCTAGAGATGTGCCCTATGGCTACACCTTC; clone_size: many; v_call: TRBV20-1; j_call: TRBJ1-2; d_call: .
cdr3_aa: CASRQLAGGPGTQYF; cdr3_nt: TGTGCCAGCAGACAACTAGCGGGGGGGCCGGGGACGCAGTATTTT; clone_size: .; v_call: TRBV28; j_call: TRBJ2-3; d_call: TRBD2
cdr3_aa: CASSRRGELAKNIQYF; cdr3_nt: TGTGCCAGCAGTCGGCGGGGGGAACTAGCCAAAAACATTCAGTACTTC; clone_size: many; v_call: TRBV6-1; j_call: TRBJ2-4; d_call: TRBD2
cdr3_aa: CSVEEDIFEAFF; cdr3_nt: TGCAGCGTTGAAGAGGACATCTTTGAAGCTTTCTTT; clone_size: .; v_call: TRBV29-1; j_call: TRBJ1-1; d_call: .
cdr3_aa: CASSLDTFRGSDTQYF; cdr3_nt: TGTGCCAGCAGCTTAGATACCTTCCGAGGGTCAGATACGCAGTATTTT; clone_size: few; v_call: TRBV11-3; j_call: TRBJ2-3; d_call: .
cdr3_aa: CAAKGTSGVDTQYF; cdr3_nt: TGTGCCGCAAAGGGGACTAGCGGGGTGGATACGCAGTATTTT; clone_size: many; v_call: TRBV6-2/TRBV6-3; j_call: TRBJ2-3; d_call: TRBD2
cdr3_aa: CASSSGALGTQYF; cdr3_nt: TGTGCCAGCAGCTCGGGGGCTTTAGGGACCCAGTACTTC; clone_size: .; v_call: TRBV7-3; j_call: TRBJ2-5; d_call: .
cdr3_aa: CAISNTSGANVLTF; cdr3_nt: TGTGCCATCAGTAATACCTCTGGGGCCAACGTCCTGACTTTC; clone_size: many; v_call: TRBV10-3; j_call: TRBJ2-6; d_call: .
cdr3_aa: CASSHRGQGEQPQHF; cdr3_nt: TGTGCCAGCAGCCACAGAGGACAGGGTGAACAGCCCCAGCATTTT; clone_size: many; v_call: TRBV28; j_call: TRBJ1-5; d_call: TRBD1
cdr3_aa: CASSLGTVLYEQYF; cdr3_nt: TGTGCCAGCAGCCTCGGGACAGTACTATACGAGCAGTACTTC; clone_size: .; v_call: TRBV28; j_call: TRBJ2-7; d_call: TRBD1
cdr3_aa: CASSKGLAAYNEQFF; cdr3_nt: TGTGCCAGCAGCAAGGGACTAGCGGCCTACAATGAGCAGTTCTTC; clone_size: .; v_call: TRBV7-3; j_call: TRBJ2-1; d_call: TRBD2
cdr3_aa: CAIRRVGTETYEQYF; cdr3_nt: TGTGCCATCAGGAGGGTTGGGACGGAGACCTACGAGCAGTACTTC; clone_size: many; v_call: TRBV10-3; j_call: TRBJ2-7; d_call: .
cdr3_aa: CASSFIGAGDTQYF; cdr3_nt: TGTGCCAGCAGTTTTATTGGGGCGGGGGATACGCAGTATTTT; clone_size: many; v_call: TRBV28; j_call: TRBJ2-3; d_call: .